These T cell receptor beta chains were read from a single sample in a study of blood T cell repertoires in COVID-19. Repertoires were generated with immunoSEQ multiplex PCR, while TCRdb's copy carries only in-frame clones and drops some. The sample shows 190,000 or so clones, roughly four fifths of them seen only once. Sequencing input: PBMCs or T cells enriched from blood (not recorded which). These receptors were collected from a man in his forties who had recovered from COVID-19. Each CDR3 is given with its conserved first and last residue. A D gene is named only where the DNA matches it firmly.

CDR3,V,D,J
CASSLPGAGELFF,TRBV7-9,.,TRBJ2-2
CASSVGTGGAQYF,TRBV5-1,TRBD1,TRBJ2-7
CASTFPSGFQDTQYF,TRBV5-6,TRBD2,TRBJ2-3
CASSGQGSNQPQHF,TRBV9,.,TRBJ1-5
CASSISAGRGPGYTF,TRBV19,TRBD1,TRBJ1-2
CASSLLYRGLDGYTF,TRBV28,TRBD1,TRBJ1-2
CASSLDLNSHYGYTF,TRBV11-2,.,TRBJ1-2
CASSSPGEMGKNIQYF,TRBV5-4,.,TRBJ2-4
CASSLRPGGQVAFSYNEQFF,TRBV7-6,.,TRBJ2-1
CASSLAPNYGYTF,TRBV12-3/TRBV12-4,.,TRBJ1-2
CASSMTGVNSPLHF,TRBV6-5,TRBD1,TRBJ1-6
CASSQGEYGLAGVRAMGEQYF,TRBV4-1,TRBD2,TRBJ2-7
CATSRGGSGNTIYF,TRBV15,.,TRBJ1-3
CASSRTGQFAHEQYF,TRBV5-1,TRBD1,TRBJ2-7
CASSFQGYTDTQYF,TRBV5-1,.,TRBJ2-3
CASSQGLAGGRTQETQYF,TRBV18,TRBD2,TRBJ2-5
CASSAYRDNEQFF,TRBV25-1,.,TRBJ2-1
CASSSYQGEAFF,TRBV7-8,.,TRBJ1-1
CASSLGGGRAYEQYF,TRBV7-2,TRBD2,TRBJ2-7
CASSGEPRGTSSNQPQHF,TRBV27,.,TRBJ1-5
CASSEAPGDTQYF,TRBV2,.,TRBJ2-3
CASSRTGFYNSPLHF,TRBV9,.,TRBJ1-6
CASSARLAGNTGELFF,TRBV2,TRBD2,TRBJ2-2
CASSHSASAGWKAFF,TRBV4-1,.,TRBJ1-1
CASSSRQFNQPQHF,TRBV7-2,.,TRBJ1-5
CASSLDRGPLHF,TRBV6-6,TRBD1,TRBJ1-6
CASSPRLAGDTQYF,TRBV5-1,TRBD2,TRBJ2-3
CASSVERVETQYF,TRBV9,.,TRBJ2-5
CASSIISGTEAFF,TRBV19,.,TRBJ1-1
CASSFTTRGNTIYF,TRBV5-6,.,TRBJ1-3
CAISDRADSPLHF,TRBV10-3,TRBD1,TRBJ1-6
CASSSLGGGQPQHF,TRBV6-5,.,TRBJ1-5
CAISESGLAGLDTQYF,TRBV10-3,.,TRBJ2-3
CASSEVYQGADYGYTF,TRBV6-1,TRBD1,TRBJ1-2
CASSLDRFYGYTF,TRBV5-4,.,TRBJ1-2
CASSRQQGSYNEQFF,TRBV5-1,.,TRBJ2-1
CASRTQGSNTEAFF,TRBV7-2,.,TRBJ1-1
CASSQGGQPYEQYF,TRBV3-1/TRBV3-2,.,TRBJ2-7
CASSSTGSGANVLTF,TRBV5-1,TRBD1,TRBJ2-6
CASSHPGAGGNSPLHF,TRBV4-1,TRBD1,TRBJ1-6
CASSSPGIGQPQHF,TRBV6-5,.,TRBJ1-5
CASSLTTLEAFF,TRBV7-9,.,TRBJ1-1
CASSPTGVGGYTF,TRBV18,TRBD1,TRBJ1-2
CASSNAGTRRIRNTEAFF,TRBV5-6,.,TRBJ1-1
CASSPQGLAGDNEQFF,TRBV18,TRBD2,TRBJ2-1
CASSFNDRKDTQYF,TRBV5-4,.,TRBJ2-3
CASSPPGQLYGYTF,TRBV18,TRBD1,TRBJ1-2
CASSESQAAYNEQFF,TRBV9,.,TRBJ2-1
CASTLALYNEQFF,TRBV11-2,.,TRBJ2-1
CASSLGPLREQYF,TRBV5-1,.,TRBJ2-7